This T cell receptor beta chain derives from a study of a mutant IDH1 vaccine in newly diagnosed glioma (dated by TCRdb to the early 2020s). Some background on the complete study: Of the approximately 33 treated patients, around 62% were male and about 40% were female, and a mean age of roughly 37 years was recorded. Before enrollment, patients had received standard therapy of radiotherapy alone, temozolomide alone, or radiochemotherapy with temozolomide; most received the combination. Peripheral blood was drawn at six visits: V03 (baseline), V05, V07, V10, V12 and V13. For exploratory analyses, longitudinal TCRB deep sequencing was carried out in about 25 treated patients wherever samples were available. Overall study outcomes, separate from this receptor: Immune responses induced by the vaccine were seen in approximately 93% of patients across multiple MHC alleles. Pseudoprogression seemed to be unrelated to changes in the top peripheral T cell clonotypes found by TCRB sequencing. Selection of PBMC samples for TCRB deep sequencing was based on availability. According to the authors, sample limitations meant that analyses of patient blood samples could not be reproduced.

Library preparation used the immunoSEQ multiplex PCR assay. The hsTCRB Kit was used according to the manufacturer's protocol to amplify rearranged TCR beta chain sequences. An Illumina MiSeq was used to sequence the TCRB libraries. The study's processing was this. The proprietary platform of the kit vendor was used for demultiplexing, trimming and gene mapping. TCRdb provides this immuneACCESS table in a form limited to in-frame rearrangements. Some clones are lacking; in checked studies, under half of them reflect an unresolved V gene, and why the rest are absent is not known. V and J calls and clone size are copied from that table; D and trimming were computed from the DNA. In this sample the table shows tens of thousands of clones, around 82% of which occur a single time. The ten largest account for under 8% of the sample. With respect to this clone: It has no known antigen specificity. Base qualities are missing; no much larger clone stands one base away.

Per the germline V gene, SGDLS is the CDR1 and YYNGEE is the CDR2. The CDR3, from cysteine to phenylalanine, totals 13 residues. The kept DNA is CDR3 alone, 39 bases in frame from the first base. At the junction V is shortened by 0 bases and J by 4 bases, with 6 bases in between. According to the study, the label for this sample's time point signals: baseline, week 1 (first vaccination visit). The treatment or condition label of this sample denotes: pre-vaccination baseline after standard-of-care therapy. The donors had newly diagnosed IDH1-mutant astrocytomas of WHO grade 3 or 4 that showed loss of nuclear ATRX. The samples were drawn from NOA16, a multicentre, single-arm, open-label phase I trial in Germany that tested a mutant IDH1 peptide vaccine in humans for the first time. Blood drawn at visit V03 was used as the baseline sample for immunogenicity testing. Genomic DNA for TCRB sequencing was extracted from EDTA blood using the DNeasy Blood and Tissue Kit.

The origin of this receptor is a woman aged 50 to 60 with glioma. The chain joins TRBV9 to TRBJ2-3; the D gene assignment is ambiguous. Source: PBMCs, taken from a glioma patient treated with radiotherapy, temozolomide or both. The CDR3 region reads CASSVGAPDTQYF. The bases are TGTGCCAGCAGCGTAGGAGCACCAGATACGCAGTATTTT.